Following are 5 T cell receptor beta chains from one sample sequenced in a study of shared T cell receptors in the human thymus. TCRdb's copy holds only in-frame clones and misses some; the assay was immunoSEQ multiplex PCR. The data contain roughly 710,000 clones, 70% to 90% of them singletons. In addition, the sample was reused for a study of human thymus T cells.

The sequenced material came from thymocytes. The receptors here all came from a girl less than two years old with a congenital heart defect.

The genes are TRBV13 and TRBJ2-5, with a tentative D call TRBD2 (7 bases). This CDR3 region has 15 residues. The germline CDR1 and CDR2 sequences are PRHDT and FYEKMQ (reference sequence). The V end lost 7 bases, the J end lost 5 bases, and 20 bases lay between the germline ends. The CDR3 region is CASTQKGGLRETQYF. DNA for the CDR3: TGTGCCAGCACCCAGAAGGGGGGGCTTCGGGAGACCCAGTACTTC. Supplemented by reference TRBV13 and TRBJ2-5, the full variable domain reads AAGVIQSPRHLIKEKRETATLKCYPIPRHDTVYWYQQGPGQDPQFLISFYEKMQSDKGSIPDRFSAQQFSDYHSELNMSSLELGDSALYFCASTQKGGLRETQYFGPGTRLLVL.

This chain connects TRBV5-5 to TRBJ2-2; tentative D call: TRBD1 (6 bases). Germline loops: CDR1 SGHKS, CDR2 YYEKEE (reference sequence). This CDR3 comprises 18 residues. Trimming stripped 6 bases from V and 5 bases from J, with 26 bases between. This CDR3 reads CASTPRELRTELTGELFF. Here the CDR3 DNA reads TGTGCCAGCACCCCGAGGGAGCTCCGGACAGAGTTGACCGGGGAGCTGTTTTTT.

V gene TRBV7-6 combines with J gene TRBJ1-2, with 7 bases matching TRBD1. This CDR3 is built from 17 residues. CDR1 and CDR2 from the germline V gene are SGHVS and FNYEAQ. V shed 5 bases and J 3 bases; nucleotides not matched to a gene: 15. The CDR3, as DNA: TGTGCCAGCAGCCAAAGGGACGGCAGGGGGAGAGACTATGGCTACACCTTC. Its translation: CASSQRDGRGRDYGYTF.

The chain recombines TRBV7-9 with TRBJ2-7; unclear D gene. V lost 8 bases and J lost 3, with 11 bases in between. Germline V gene sequence: CDR1 SEHNR, CDR2 FQNEAQ (reference sequence). The CDR3 is made up of 12 amino acids. The CDR3 loop is CASAAAHYEQYF. CDR3 DNA sequence: TGTGCCAGCGCGGCTGCCCACTACGAGCAGTACTTC. Full variable domain (rest looked up from reference TRBV7-9 and TRBJ2-7): DTGVSQNPRHKITKRGQNVTFRCDPISEHNRLYWYRQTLGQGPEFLTYFQNEAQLEKSRLLSDRFSAERPKGSFSTLEIQRTEQGDSAMYLCASAAAHYEQYFGPGTRLTVT.

The chain couples TRBV4-1 to TRBJ1-6, with D hard to call. Looked up from germline, CDR1 is MGHRA and CDR2 is YSYEKL. The CDR3 totals 18 residues. V was trimmed by 1 base and J by 0 bases, leaving 13 bases between them. The CDR3, as DNA: TGCGCCAGCAGCCAAGTGGCTTCACAGAGCTCCTATAATTCACCCCTCCACTTT. Amino acids: CASSQVASQSSYNSPLHF.